This T cell receptor (beta chain) was identified in a study of OX40 agonist ivuxolimab in advanced cancers. Turning to the study itself: The dose of intravenous ivuxolimab that patients received every 2 weeks ranged from 0.01 to 10 mg/kg. Partial responses, seen in three patients, involved one hepatocellular carcinoma and two cutaneous melanomas.

V lost 6 bases, J lost 5 bases, and 4 bases stayed unmatched. Germline V gene sequence: CDR1 SQVTM, CDR2 ANQGSEA. This CDR3 contains 12 residues. The data were produced by immunoSEQ multiplex PCR, yet TCRdb's version contains in-frame clones alone and is incomplete. The table records under 80,000 clones, about 92% of them present only once. The source was CD4+ or CD8+ T cells sorted from blood, collected in a trial of the OX40 agonist ivuxolimab. The chain couples TRBV29-1 to TRBJ2-7, with 10 bases identical to TRBD1. The TCR comes from an adult with an advanced solid tumor such as melanoma, head and neck, liver or kidney cancer. CDR3 nucleotide sequence: TGCAGCGTGGGACAGGGGATCGACGAGCAGTACTTC. Residues: CSVGQGIDEQYF.